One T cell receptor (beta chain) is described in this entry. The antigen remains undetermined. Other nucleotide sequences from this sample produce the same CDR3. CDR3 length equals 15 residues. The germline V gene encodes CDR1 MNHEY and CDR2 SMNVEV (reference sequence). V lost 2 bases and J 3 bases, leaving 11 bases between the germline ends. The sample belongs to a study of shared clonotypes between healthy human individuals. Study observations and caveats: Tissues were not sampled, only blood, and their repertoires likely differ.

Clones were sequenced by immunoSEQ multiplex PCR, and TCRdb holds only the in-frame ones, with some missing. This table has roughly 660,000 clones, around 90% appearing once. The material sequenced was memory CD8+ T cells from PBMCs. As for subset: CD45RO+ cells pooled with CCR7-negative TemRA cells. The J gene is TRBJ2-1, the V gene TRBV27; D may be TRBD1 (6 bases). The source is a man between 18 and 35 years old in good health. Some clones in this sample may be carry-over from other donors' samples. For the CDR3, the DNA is TGTGCCAGCAGTTTACTGGCCAGGGGCTACAATGAGCAGTTCTTC. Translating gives CASSLLARGYNEQFF.